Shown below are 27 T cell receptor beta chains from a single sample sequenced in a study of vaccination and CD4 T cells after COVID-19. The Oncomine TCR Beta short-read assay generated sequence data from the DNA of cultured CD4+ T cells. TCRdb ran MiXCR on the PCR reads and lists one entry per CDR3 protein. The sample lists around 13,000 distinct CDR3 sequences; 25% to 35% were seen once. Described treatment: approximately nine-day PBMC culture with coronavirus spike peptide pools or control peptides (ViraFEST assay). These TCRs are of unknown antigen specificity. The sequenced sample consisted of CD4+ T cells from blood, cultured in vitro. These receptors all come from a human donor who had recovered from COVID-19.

The chain's CDR3 is CASSLENRGNSPLHF. The DNA for the CDR3 is TGTGCCAGCAGCTTGGAGAACAGGGGGAATTCACCCCTCCACTTT. J is TRBJ1-6 and V is TRBV5-4; 8 positions match TRBD1. Trimming took 0 bases from V and 7 from J; bases not matched to a gene: 3. The CDR3 has 15 residues. Looked up from germline, CDR1 is SGHNT and CDR2 is YYREEE (reference sequence).

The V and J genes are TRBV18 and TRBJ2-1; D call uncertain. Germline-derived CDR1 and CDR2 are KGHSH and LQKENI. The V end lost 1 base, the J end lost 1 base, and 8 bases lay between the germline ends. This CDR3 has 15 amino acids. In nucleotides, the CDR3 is TGTGCCAGCTCACCACAGGGCCTTTCCTACAATGAGCAGTTCTTC. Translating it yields CASSPQGLSYNEQFF.

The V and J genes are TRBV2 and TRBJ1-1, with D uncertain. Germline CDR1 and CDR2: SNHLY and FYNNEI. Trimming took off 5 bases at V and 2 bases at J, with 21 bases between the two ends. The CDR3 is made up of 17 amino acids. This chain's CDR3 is CASSQRHVGRLNTEAFF. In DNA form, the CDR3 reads TGTGCCAGCAGTCAAAGACATGTCGGTCGATTAAACACTGAAGCTTTCTTT.

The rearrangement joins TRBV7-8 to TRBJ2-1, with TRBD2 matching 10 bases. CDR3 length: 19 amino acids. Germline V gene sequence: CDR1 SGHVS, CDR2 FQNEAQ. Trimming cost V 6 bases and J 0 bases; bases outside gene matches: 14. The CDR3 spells CASSQAGLAALGSYNEQFF. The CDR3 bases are TGTGCCAGCAGTCAAGCCGGACTAGCGGCTCTCGGCTCCTACAATGAGCAGTTCTTC. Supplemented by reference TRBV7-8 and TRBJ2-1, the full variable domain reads GAGVSQSPRYKVAKRGQDVALRCDPISGHVSLFWYQQALGQGPEFLTYFQNEAQLDKSGLPSDRFFAERPEGSVSTLKIQRTQQEDSAVYLCASSQAGLAALGSYNEQFFGPGTRLTVL.

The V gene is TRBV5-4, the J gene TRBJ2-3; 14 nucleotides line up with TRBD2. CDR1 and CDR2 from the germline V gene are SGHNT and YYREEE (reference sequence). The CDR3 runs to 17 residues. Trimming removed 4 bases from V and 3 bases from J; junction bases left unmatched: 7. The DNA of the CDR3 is TGTGCCAGCAGCCCCGGACTAGCGGGGGGTGGGACAGATACGCAGTATTTT. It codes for CASSPGLAGGGTDTQYF. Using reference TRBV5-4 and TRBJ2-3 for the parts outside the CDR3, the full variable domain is ETGVTQSPTHLIKTRGQQVTLRCSSQSGHNTVSWYQQALGQGPQFIFQYYREEENGRGNFPPRFSGLQFPNYSSELNVNALELDDSALYLCASSPGLAGGGTDTQYFGPGTRLTVL.

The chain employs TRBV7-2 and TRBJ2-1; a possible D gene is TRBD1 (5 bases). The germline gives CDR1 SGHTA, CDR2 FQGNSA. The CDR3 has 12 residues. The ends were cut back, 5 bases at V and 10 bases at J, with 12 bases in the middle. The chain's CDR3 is CASSPQASEQFF. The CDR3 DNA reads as TGTGCCAGCAGCCCACAGGCCTCCGAGCAGTTCTTC.

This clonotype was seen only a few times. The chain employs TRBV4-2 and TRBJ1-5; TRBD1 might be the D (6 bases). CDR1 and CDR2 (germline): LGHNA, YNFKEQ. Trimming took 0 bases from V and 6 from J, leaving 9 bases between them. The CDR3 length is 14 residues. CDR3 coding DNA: TGTGCCAGCAGCCAAGATTGGGGGGCTCAGCCCCAGCATTTT. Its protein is CASSQDWGAQPQHF.

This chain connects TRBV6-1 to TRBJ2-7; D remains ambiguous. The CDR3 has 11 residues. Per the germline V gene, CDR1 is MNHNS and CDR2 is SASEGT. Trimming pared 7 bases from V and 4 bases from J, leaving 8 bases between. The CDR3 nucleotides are TGTGCCAGCACTGCAGATTACGAGCAGTACTTC. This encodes CASTADYEQYF.

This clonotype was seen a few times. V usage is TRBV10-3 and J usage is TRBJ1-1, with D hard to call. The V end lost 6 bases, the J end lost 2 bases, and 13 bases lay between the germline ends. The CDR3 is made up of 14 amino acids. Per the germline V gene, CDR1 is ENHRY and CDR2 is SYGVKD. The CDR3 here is CAISAQEYNTEAFF. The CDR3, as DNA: TGTGCCATCAGCGCTCAGGAGTATAACACTGAAGCTTTCTTT.

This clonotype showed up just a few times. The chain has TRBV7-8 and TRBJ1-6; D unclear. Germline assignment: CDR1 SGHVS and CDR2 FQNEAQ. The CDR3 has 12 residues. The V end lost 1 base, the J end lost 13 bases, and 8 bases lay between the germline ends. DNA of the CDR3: TGTGCCAGCAGCTTAGACGGAGGGCCCCTCCACTTT. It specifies CASSLDGGPLHF.

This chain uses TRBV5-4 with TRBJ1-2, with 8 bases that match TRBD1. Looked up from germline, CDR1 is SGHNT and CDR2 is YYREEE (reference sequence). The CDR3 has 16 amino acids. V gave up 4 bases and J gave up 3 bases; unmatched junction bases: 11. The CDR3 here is CASSQDLGQADYGYTF. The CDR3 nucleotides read TGTGCCAGCAGCCAAGATTTGGGACAGGCGGACTATGGCTACACCTTC.

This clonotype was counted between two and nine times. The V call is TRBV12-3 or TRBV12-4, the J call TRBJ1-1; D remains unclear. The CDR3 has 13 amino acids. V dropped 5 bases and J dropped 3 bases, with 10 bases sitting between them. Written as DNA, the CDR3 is TGTGCCAGCAGTCCCACTCACTACACTGAAGCTTTCTTT. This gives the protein CASSPTHYTEAFF.

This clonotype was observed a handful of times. The CDR3 region has the DNA TGTGCCAGCAGCTTAGAAGCGCACAAAGGGGACCAGCCCCAGCATTTT. This sequence encodes CASSLEAHKGDQPQHF. The chain couples TRBV7-6 to TRBJ1-5; perhaps TRBD1 as D (5 bases). Germline lookup yields CDR1 SGHVS and CDR2 FNYEAQ. The V end was cut by 1 base, the J end by 7 bases, with 17 bases between. The CDR3 length is 16 residues. Together with reference TRBV7-6 and TRBJ1-5, the CDR3 gives the full variable domain: GAGVSQSPRYKVTKRGQDVALRCDPISGHVSLYWYRQALGQGPEFLTYFNYEAQQDKSGLPNDRFSAERPEGSISTLTIQRTEQRDSAMYRCASSLEAHKGDQPQHFGDGTRLSIL.

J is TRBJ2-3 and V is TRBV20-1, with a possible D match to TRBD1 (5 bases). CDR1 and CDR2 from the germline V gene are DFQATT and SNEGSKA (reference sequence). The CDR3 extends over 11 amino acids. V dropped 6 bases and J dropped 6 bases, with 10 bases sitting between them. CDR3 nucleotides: TGCAGTGCAACCTGGGGCGATACGCAGTATTTT. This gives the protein CSATWGDTQYF.

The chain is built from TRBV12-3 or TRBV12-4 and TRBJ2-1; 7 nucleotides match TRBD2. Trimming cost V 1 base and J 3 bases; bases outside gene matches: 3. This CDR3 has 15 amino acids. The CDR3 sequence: CASSLGPGGYNEQFF. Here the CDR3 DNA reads TGTGCCAGCAGTTTAGGTCCGGGGGGCTACAATGAGCAGTTCTTC.

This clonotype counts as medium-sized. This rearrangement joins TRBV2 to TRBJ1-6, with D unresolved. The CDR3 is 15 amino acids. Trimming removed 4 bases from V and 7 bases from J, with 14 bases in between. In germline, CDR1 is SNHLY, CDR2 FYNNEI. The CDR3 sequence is CASSGTGVGNSPLHF. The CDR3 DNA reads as TGTGCCAGCAGTGGTACGGGAGTGGGGAATTCACCCCTCCACTTT.

The CDR3 region has the DNA TGTGCCAGCAGCTTTTGGGCAGGGGATTCACCCCTCCACTTT. Protein product: CASSFWAGDSPLHF. The chain joins TRBV7-9 to TRBJ1-6; tentatively, D is TRBD1 (6 bases). The V end lost 3 bases, the J end lost 8 bases, and 11 bases lay between the germline ends. Germline V gene data show CDR1 as SEHNR and CDR2 as FQNEAQ (reference sequence). The CDR3 is made up of 14 amino acids.

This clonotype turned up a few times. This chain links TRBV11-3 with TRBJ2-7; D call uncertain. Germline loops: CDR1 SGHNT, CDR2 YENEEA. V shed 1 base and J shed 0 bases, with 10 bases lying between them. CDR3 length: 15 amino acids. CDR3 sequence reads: CASSLGVGLSYEQYF. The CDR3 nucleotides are TGTGCCAGCAGCTTAGGCGTCGGCCTCTCCTACGAGCAGTACTTC.

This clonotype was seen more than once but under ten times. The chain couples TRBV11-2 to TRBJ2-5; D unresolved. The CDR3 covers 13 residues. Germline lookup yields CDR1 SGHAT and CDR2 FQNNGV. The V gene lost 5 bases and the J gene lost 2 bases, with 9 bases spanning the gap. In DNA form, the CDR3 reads TGTGCCAGCAGCCAGAACATTCAAGAGACCCAGTACTTC. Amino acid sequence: CASSQNIQETQYF.

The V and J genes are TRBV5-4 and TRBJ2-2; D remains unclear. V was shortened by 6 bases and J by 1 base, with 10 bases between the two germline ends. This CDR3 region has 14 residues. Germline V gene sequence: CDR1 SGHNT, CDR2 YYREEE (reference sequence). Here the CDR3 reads CASTRPGNTGELFF. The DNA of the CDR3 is TGTGCCAGCACCCGTCCGGGGAACACCGGGGAGCTGTTTTTT.

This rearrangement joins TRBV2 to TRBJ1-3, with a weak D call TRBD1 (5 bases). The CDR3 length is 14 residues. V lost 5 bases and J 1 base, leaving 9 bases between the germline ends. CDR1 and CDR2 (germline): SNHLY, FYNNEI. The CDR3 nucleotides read TGTGCCAGCAGTCGGGGGGGATCTGGAAACACCATATATTTT. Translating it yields CASSRGGSGNTIYF.

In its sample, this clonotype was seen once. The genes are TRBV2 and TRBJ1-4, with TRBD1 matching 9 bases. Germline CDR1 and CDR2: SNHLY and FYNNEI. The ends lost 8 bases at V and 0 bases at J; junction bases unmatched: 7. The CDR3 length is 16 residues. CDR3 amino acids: CASYRDRAATNEKLFF. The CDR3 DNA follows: TGTGCCAGCTATAGGGACAGGGCTGCAACTAATGAAAAACTGTTTTTT.

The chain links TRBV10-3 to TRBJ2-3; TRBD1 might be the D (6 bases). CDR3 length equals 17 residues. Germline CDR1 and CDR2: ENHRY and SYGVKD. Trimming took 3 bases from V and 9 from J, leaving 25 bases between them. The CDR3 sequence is CAISDRRQVGPRDTQYF. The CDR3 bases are TGTGCCATCAGTGATAGAAGACAGGTGGGCCCTCGGGACACGCAGTATTTT.

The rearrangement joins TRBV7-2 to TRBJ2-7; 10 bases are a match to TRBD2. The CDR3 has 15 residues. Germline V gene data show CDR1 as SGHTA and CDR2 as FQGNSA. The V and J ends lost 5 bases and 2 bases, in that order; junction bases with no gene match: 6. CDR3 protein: CASSLLAGETYEQYF. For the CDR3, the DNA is TGTGCCAGCAGCCTCCTAGCGGGGGAAACCTACGAGCAGTACTTC.

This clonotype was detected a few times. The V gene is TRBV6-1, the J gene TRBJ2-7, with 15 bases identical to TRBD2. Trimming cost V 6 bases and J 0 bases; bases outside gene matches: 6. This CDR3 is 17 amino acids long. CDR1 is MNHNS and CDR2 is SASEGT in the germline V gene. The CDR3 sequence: CASSQGLAGGISYEQYF. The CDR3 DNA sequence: TGTGCCAGCAGCCAGGGACTAGCGGGGGGAATCTCCTACGAGCAGTACTTC.

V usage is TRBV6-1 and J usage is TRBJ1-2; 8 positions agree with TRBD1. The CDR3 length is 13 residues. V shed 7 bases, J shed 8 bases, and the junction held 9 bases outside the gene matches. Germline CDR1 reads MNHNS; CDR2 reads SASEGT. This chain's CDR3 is CASTETGDWGYTF. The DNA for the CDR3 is TGTGCCAGCACTGAGACAGGGGATTGGGGCTACACCTTC.

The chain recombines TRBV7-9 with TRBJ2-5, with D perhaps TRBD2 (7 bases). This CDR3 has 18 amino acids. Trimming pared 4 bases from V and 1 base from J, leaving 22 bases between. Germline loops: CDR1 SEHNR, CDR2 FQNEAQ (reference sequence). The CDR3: CASSSGGPGRRSQETQYF. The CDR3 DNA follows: TGTGCCAGCAGCTCCGGGGGGCCGGGAAGAAGGAGCCAAGAGACCCAGTACTTC.